The 24 T cell receptor beta chains given below trace back to one sample, sequenced in a study of blood T cell repertoires in COVID-19. Profiling relied on immunoSEQ multiplex PCR, and the TCRdb table lists in-frame clones only, not all of them. The sample lists about 400,000 clones, 70% to 90% occurring once. Sequences were obtained from PBMCs or T cells enriched from blood (not recorded which). The receptors were sampled from a woman between 18 and 29 years old with acute COVID-19.

The V and J genes are TRBV19 and TRBJ1-1; 9 bases fit TRBD1. The V gene end was trimmed by 4 bases and the J gene end by 2 bases; junction bases not matched to a gene: 8. Looked up from germline, CDR1 is LNHDA and CDR2 is SQIVND (reference sequence). The CDR3 consists of 16 residues. The CDR3 sequence is CASSRSGTGINTEAFF. The CDR3 DNA is TGTGCCAGTAGTAGATCCGGGACAGGGATAAACACTGAAGCTTTCTTT.

The V call is TRBV6-5, the J call TRBJ2-7; weak D call: TRBD1 (6 bases). The germline CDR1 and CDR2 sequences are MNHEY and SVGAGI. CDR3 length: 14 residues. The V gene lost 4 bases and the J gene lost 1 base, with 11 bases spanning the gap. The CDR3 loop is CASSWGQKSYEQYF. The CDR3 DNA reads TGTGCCAGCAGTTGGGGACAAAAATCCTACGAGCAGTACTTC.

This clone has a single count. The J gene is TRBJ2-7, the V gene TRBV15; 8 positions agree with TRBD1. This CDR3 has 16 amino acids. V lost 1 base to trimming and J lost 0 bases; unmatched junction nucleotides: 5. CDR1 and CDR2 from the germline V gene are LNHNV and YYDKDF (reference sequence). The CDR3 DNA reads TGTGCCACCAGCAGAGTTCACGGGACAGGCTCCTACGAGCAGTACTTC. Translation gives CATSRVHGTGSYEQYF. The full variable domain, in which reference TRBV15 and TRBJ2-7 provide the parts outside the CDR3, is DAMVIQNPRYQVTQFGKPVTLSCSQTLNHNVMYWYQQKSSQAPKLLFHYYDKDFNNEADTPDNFQSRRPNTSFCFLDIRSPGLGDTAMYLCATSRVHGTGSYEQYFGPGTRLTVT.

The rearrangement links TRBV7-8 to TRBJ2-7, with 7 bases that match TRBD1. Germline CDR1 SGHVS, CDR2 FQNEAQ. The junction had 1 base not matched to a gene; V was cut back by 5 bases and J by 3 bases. CDR3 length equals 12 residues. This CDR3 is CASSPGGYEQYF. For the CDR3, the DNA is TGTGCCAGCAGCCCAGGGGGCTACGAGCAGTACTTC. The variable domain in full, with the rest retrieved from reference TRBV7-8 and TRBJ2-7, is GAGVSQSPRYKVAKRGQDVALRCDPISGHVSLFWYQQALGQGPEFLTYFQNEAQLDKSGLPSDRFFAERPEGSVSTLKIQRTQQEDSAVYLCASSPGGYEQYFGPGTRLTVT.

The chain links TRBV19 to TRBJ1-6, with 8 bases fitting TRBD1. This CDR3 is built from 14 residues. Germline assignment: CDR1 LNHDA and CDR2 SQIVND (reference sequence). Unmatched junction bases numbered 2, after V lost 3 bases and J lost 7 bases. The CDR3 loop is CASSMDRENSPLHF. CDR3 sequence (DNA): TGTGCCAGTAGTATGGACAGGGAAAATTCACCCCTCCACTTT. The entire variable domain, with the rest obtained from reference TRBV19 and TRBJ1-6, is as follows: DGGITQSPKYLFRKEGQNVTLSCEQNLNHDAMYWYRQDPGQGLRLIYYSQIVNDFQKGDIAEGYSVSREKKESFPLTVTSAQKNPTAFYLCASSMDRENSPLHFGNGTRLTVT.

The J gene is TRBJ2-7, the V gene TRBV4-1, with 7 bases identical to TRBD1. The CDR3 is 13 amino acids. Per the germline V gene, CDR1 is MGHRA and CDR2 is YSYEKL. The V gene end was trimmed by 0 bases and the J gene end by 4 bases; junction bases not matched to a gene: 0. CDR3 coding DNA: TGCGCCAGCAGCCAAGAACAGGGGTACGAGCAGTACTTC. Amino acids: CASSQEQGYEQYF.

The gene calls are TRBV5-1 and TRBJ1-1; no clear D. Germline V gene sequence: CDR1 SGHRS, CDR2 YFSETQ. The V gene lost 1 base and the J gene lost 1 base, with 8 bases spanning the gap. The CDR3 spans 14 residues. CDR3 amino acids: CASSLNTANTEAFF. The DNA of the CDR3 is TGCGCCAGCAGCTTGAACACCGCGAACACTGAAGCTTTCTTT.

The chain couples TRBV5-1 to TRBJ2-7; 10 bases are shared with TRBD2. This CDR3 spans 16 amino acids. Germline CDR1 SGHRS, CDR2 YFSETQ. V lost 0 bases and J lost 0; bases outside the gene matches: 3. The CDR3, as DNA: TGCGCCAGCAGCTTGGCTAGCGGGGGAGGCTCCTACGAGCAGTACTTC. This gives the protein CASSLASGGGSYEQYF.

V gene TRBV9 combines with J gene TRBJ1-5; no reliable D call. The V end lost 4 bases, the J end lost 4 bases, and 9 bases lay between the germline ends. This CDR3 is 13 amino acids long. CDR1 SGDLS and CDR2 YYNGEE come from the germline V gene. This CDR3 reads CASSLRGNQPQHF. In nucleotides, the CDR3 is TGTGCCAGCAGCCTCCGAGGGAATCAGCCCCAGCATTTT.

J is TRBJ1-5 and V is TRBV27; possibly TRBD1 for D (6 bases). Germline-derived CDR1 and CDR2 are MNHEY and SMNVEV (reference sequence). CDR3 length: 14 amino acids. Trimming left V 7 bases short and J 6 bases short, with 16 bases between. This CDR3 reads CASNPGGPGQPQHF. The CDR3 DNA sequence: TGTGCCAGCAACCCGGGGGGGCCTGGTCAGCCCCAGCATTTT.

This chain uses TRBV7-9 with TRBJ2-7; 11 nucleotides align to TRBD2. The germline gives CDR1 SEHNR, CDR2 FQNEAQ (reference sequence). The CDR3 runs to 19 residues. V gave up 4 bases and J gave up 0 bases; unmatched junction bases: 14. Here the CDR3 reads CASSSKYYSTSGISYEQYF. In nucleotides, the CDR3 is TGTGCCAGCAGCTCAAAGTATTATTCGACTAGCGGGATCTCCTACGAGCAGTACTTC.

V and J are TRBV19 and TRBJ2-5, with 8 bases lining up with TRBD2. Germline assignment: CDR1 LNHDA and CDR2 SQIVND (reference sequence). The CDR3 spans 14 residues. V dropped 4 bases and J dropped 4; count of bases not matched to a gene: 5. CDR3 coding DNA: TGTGCCAGTAGTACGGGGGGGGGAACAGAGACCCAGTACTTC. Its protein product is CASSTGGGTETQYF.

V is TRBV10-3 and J is TRBJ2-3; 10 nucleotides match TRBD2. Germline CDR1 is ENHRY and CDR2 is SYGVKD. The CDR3 has 15 residues. V shed 0 bases, J shed 6 bases, and the junction held 3 bases outside the gene matches. For the CDR3, the DNA is TGTGCCATCAGTGAGTCGAGAGCGGGAGGGGATACGCAGTATTTT. Protein product: CAISESRAGGDTQYF.

The chain is built from TRBV6-2 or TRBV6-3 and TRBJ2-2, with 16 bases aligning to TRBD2. The CDR3 spans 18 residues. CDR1 and CDR2 from the germline V gene are MNHEY and SVGEGT. V lost 0 bases and J lost 6; bases outside the gene matches: 4. The CDR3 loop is CASSYSGLAGGQAGELFF. CDR3 DNA: TGTGCCAGCAGTTACTCGGGACTAGCGGGAGGGCAGGCCGGGGAGCTGTTTTTT.

This clone showed up just a few times. The rearrangement uses TRBV28 and TRBJ1-6; TRBD1 matches at 9 bases. The germline V gene encodes CDR1 MDHEN and CDR2 SYDVKM. After removal of 4 bases from V and 4 bases from J, the junction contained 5 bases not matched to a gene. The CDR3 covers 16 residues. CDR3 protein: CASSSSGTGYNSPLHF. CDR3 sequence (DNA): TGTGCCAGCAGTTCATCCGGGACAGGGTATAATTCACCCCTCCACTTT.

The V call is TRBV19, the J call TRBJ2-1; 12 bases match TRBD2. V trimming: 2 bases; J trimming: 10 bases; junction bases outside the gene matches: 12. Germline assignment: CDR1 LNHDA and CDR2 SQIVND (reference sequence). CDR3 length: 17 residues. The CDR3 region has the DNA TGTGCCAGTAGTATATATCATTCGACTAGCGGGAGTGAAGAGCAGTTCTTC. It encodes CASSIYHSTSGSEEQFF.

The V call is TRBV7-9, the J call TRBJ2-7, with 13 nucleotides matching TRBD2. V was clipped by 4 bases and J by 5 bases; unmatched bases: 5. This CDR3 contains 15 residues. CDR1 is SEHNR, CDR2 FQNEAQ, per germline (reference sequence). The CDR3 DNA is TGTGCCAGCAGCTCGCGGACTAGCGGGAGCCACGAGCAGTACTTC. Translated, it gives CASSSRTSGSHEQYF.

The V call is TRBV3-1 (or the pseudogene TRBV3-2), the J call TRBJ1-2; D not certain. The CDR3 is 13 residues long. From germline, CDR1 is LGHDT and CDR2 YNNKEL (reference sequence). Between the trimmed V and J ends, which lost 4 bases and 4 bases, there was a span of 10 bases. This CDR3 is CASSPGKRYGYTF. CDR3 DNA sequence: TGTGCCAGCAGCCCCGGGAAACGCTATGGCTACACCTTC.

This clone was observed once. The V and J genes are TRBV10-2 and TRBJ2-7; 7 bases align to TRBD2. Germline trimming cut 4 bases from V and 0 bases from J; bases unmatched to any gene: 6. The length of the CDR3 is 15 residues. Germline loops: CDR1 WSHSY, CDR2 SAAADI. CDR3 nucleotide sequence: TGCGCCAGCAGTGGGAGGAGCGGGATCTCCTACGAGCAGTACTTC. Protein: CASSGRSGISYEQYF.

In regard to this clone: Other nucleotide sequences from this sample produce the same CDR3. The V and J genes are TRBV18 and TRBJ1-1, with D maybe TRBD1 (5 bases). This CDR3 contains 13 residues. CDR1 is KGHSH, CDR2 LQKENI, per germline. The germline V and J ends were trimmed by 2 bases and 5 bases, with 9 bases remaining between them. For the CDR3, the DNA is TGTGCCAGCTCACCAAGGGGCGAGACTGAAGCTTTCTTT. Residues: CASSPRGETEAFF. The whole variable domain, filled in from reference TRBV18 and TRBJ1-1, reads NAGVMQNPRHLVRRRGQEARLRCSPMKGHSHVYWYRQLPEEGLKFMVYLQKENIIDESGMPKERFSAEFPKEGPSILRIQQVVRGDSAAYFCASSPRGETEAFFGQGTRLTVV.

The V call is TRBV4-2, the J call TRBJ2-2; D uncertain. The CDR3 runs to 15 residues. V dropped 4 bases and J dropped 0 bases, with 9 bases sitting between them. Germline CDR1 LGHNA, CDR2 YNFKEQ. CDR3 nucleotide sequence: TGTGCCAGCAGCCCCGGCGGCCCGAACACCGGGGAGCTGTTTTTT. Translated: CASSPGGPNTGELFF.

The CDR3 nucleotides are TGTGCCAGCATCGGCGGGGGGGTCAACGAGCAGTACTTC. Amino acid sequence: CASIGGGVNEQYF. V and J are TRBV6-5 and TRBJ2-7, with 9 bases lining up with TRBD2. After removal of 7 bases from V and 5 bases from J, the junction contained 6 bases not matched to a gene. This CDR3 has 13 amino acids. CDR1 and CDR2 (germline): MNHEY, SVGAGI.

This chain links TRBV19 with TRBJ2-2; no reliable D call. This CDR3 is 14 amino acids long. Trimming cost V 6 bases and J 4 bases, with 12 bases left between them. Germline V lookup: CDR1 LNHDA, CDR2 SQIVND (reference sequence). The CDR3 is CASRPGTSTGELFF. Here the CDR3 DNA reads TGTGCCAGTAGGCCGGGTACGAGCACCGGGGAGCTGTTTTTT.

The V call is TRBV24-1, the J call TRBJ2-7; D perhaps matches TRBD2 (5 bases). The germline CDR1 and CDR2 sequences are KGHDR and SFDVKD. The CDR3 has 13 amino acids. V was trimmed by 4 bases and J by 5 bases, leaving 11 bases between them. The CDR3 protein is CATSEPAGHEQYF. The CDR3 region has the DNA TGTGCCACCAGTGAGCCCGCGGGCCACGAGCAGTACTTC.